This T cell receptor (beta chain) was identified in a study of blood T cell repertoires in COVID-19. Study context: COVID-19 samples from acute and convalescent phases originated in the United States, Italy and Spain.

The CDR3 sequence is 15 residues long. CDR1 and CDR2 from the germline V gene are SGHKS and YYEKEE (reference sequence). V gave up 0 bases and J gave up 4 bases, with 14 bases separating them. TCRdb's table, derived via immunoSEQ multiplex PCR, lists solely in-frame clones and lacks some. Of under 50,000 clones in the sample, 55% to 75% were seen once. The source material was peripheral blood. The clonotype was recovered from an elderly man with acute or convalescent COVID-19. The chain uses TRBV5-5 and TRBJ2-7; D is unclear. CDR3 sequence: CASSLEFSTRYEQYF. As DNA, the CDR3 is TGTGCCAGCAGCTTGGAGTTTAGCACTCGGTACGAGCAGTACTTC.